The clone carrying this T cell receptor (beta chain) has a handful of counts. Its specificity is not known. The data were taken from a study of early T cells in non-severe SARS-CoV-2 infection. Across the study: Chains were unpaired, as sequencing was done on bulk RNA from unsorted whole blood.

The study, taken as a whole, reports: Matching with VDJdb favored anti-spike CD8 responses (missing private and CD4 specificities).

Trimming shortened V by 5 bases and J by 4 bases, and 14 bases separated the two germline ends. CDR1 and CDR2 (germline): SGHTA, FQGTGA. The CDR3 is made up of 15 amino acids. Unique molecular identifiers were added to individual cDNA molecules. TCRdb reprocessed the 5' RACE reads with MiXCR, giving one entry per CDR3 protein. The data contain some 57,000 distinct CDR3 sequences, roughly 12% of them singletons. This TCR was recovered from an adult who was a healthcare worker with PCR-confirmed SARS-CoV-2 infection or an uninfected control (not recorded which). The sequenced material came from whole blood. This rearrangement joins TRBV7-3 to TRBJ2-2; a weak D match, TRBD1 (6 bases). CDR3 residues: CASSPQGQSTGELFF. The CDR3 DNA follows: TGTGCCAGCAGCCCCCAGGGGCAGTCCACCGGGGAGCTGTTTTTT.